Reported below is one T cell receptor beta chain. MiXCR, run by TCRdb on the 5' RACE reads, gives a single entry per CDR3 protein. The repertoire consists of about 530,000 distinct CDR3 sequences, with about a fifth occurring once and the leading ten covering 0.48%. The data stem from a study of identical twins. V shed 4 bases and J 1 base; nucleotides not matched to a gene: 1. The CDR3 runs to 15 residues. Germline V gene lookup returns CDR1 ENHRY and CDR2 SYGVKD. A further study also used this sample, focusing on yellow fever vaccine responses in identical twins.

The rearrangement joins TRBV10-3 to TRBJ2-2, with 9 positions matching TRBD2. The receptor was isolated from a woman aged 18 to 35 in good health. The sequencing input was CD4+ T cells sorted from blood. CDR3 amino acids: CAISGSGRNTGELFF. The DNA for the CDR3 is TGTGCCATCAGTGGTAGCGGGAGGAACACCGGGGAGCTGTTTTTT.